Below are 30 T cell receptor beta chains sequenced from a single sample in a study of T cells in Graves' hyperthyroidism and ophthalmopathy. The source material, RNA transcripts, was used to amplify TCR beta CDR3 regions. HTBI primers were employed in a first-round RT-PCR of the TCR CDR3. TCRdb re-derived calls from the multiplex PCR reads in MiXCR, one entry per CDR3 protein. The table includes approximately 250,000 distinct CDR3 sequences, around 25% detected once. The sample was blood. The source is a woman between 35 and 50 years old with Graves' ophthalmopathy.

The rearrangement uses TRBV7-2 and TRBJ1-1; D gene unclear. Germline loops: CDR1 SGHTA, CDR2 FQGNSA. V was trimmed by 5 bases and J by 10 bases, leaving 14 bases between them. The CDR3 length is 12 residues. CDR3 sequence: CASSLGPFRAFF. CDR3 bases: TGTGCCAGCAGCCTCGGCCCCTTCCGAGCTTTCTTT.

This clonotype was seen at least ten times. The V call is TRBV12-3 or TRBV12-4, the J call TRBJ2-7; TRBD2 is a possible D gene (7 bases). The CDR3 totals 17 residues. V was clipped by 6 bases and J by 5 bases, with 26 bases between them. The CDR3 here is CASSTSMGGRESHEQYF. The CDR3 bases are TGTGCCAGCAGCACCAGTATGGGGGGGCGCGAGTCCCACGAGCAGTACTTC.

This clonotype turned up a few times. The rearrangement joins TRBV18 to TRBJ2-2, with D unclear. The germline V gene has CDR1 KGHSH and CDR2 LQKENI. The V end was cut by 3 bases, the J end by 5 bases, with 10 bases between. CDR3 length equals 14 residues. CDR3 coding DNA: TGTGCCAGCTCACCCCCCGCCGGGACCGGGGAGCTGTTTTTT. Its protein is CASSPPAGTGELFF.

This clonotype was recorded many times. This chain uses TRBV2 with TRBJ2-7; no firm D call. Trimming pared 7 bases from V and 3 bases from J, leaving 10 bases between. From germline, CDR1 is SNHLY and CDR2 FYNNEI. This CDR3 comprises 12 residues. Written as DNA, the CDR3 is TGTGCCAGCACCACAAGCCTCTACGAGCAGTACTTC. This translates into CASTTSLYEQYF.

The CDR3 is CASSLSDGRETQYF. As DNA, the CDR3 is TGTGCCAGCAGTTTATCGGACGGGAGAGAGACCCAGTACTTC. V gene TRBV27 combines with J gene TRBJ2-5, with D possibly being TRBD2 (6 bases). The germline gives CDR1 MNHEY, CDR2 SMNVEV (reference sequence). The length of the CDR3 is 14 residues. V dropped 0 bases and J dropped 4 bases, with 9 bases sitting between them.

This clonotype has at least ten counts. The rearrangement uses TRBV6-5 and TRBJ1-2; D ambiguous. V gave up 9 bases and J gave up 0 bases, with 8 bases separating them. Germline CDR1 reads MNHEY; CDR2 reads SVGAGI. The CDR3 has 12 amino acids. The CDR3 sequence: CARNGPNYGYTF. For the CDR3, the DNA is TGTGCCAGGAACGGTCCTAACTATGGCTACACCTTC.

Many counts were recorded for this clonotype. The chain carries TRBV5-1 and TRBJ1-2; possible D gene TRBD1, 5 bases. Trimming removed 4 bases at V and 7 bases at J, with 17 bases between. The CDR3 totals 14 residues. Germline V gene lookup returns CDR1 SGHRS and CDR2 YFSETQ. CDR3 amino acids: CASSTTGDASGYTF. CDR3 coding DNA: TGCGCCAGCAGCACCACCGGGGACGCCTCTGGCTACACCTTC.

V gene TRBV6-1 combines with J gene TRBJ1-2; 8 nucleotides line up with TRBD1. The V gene's germline CDR1 is MNHNS and CDR2 SASEGT. V shed 3 bases, J shed 8 bases, and the junction held 5 bases outside the gene matches. The CDR3 spans 13 residues. CDR3 in DNA: TGTGCCAGCAGTGATCAGGGGGCGCGGGGCTACACCTTC. Encoded protein: CASSDQGARGYTF.

The V gene is TRBV30, the J gene TRBJ1-2; D is ambiguous. Germline lookup yields CDR1 GTSNPN and CDR2 SVGIG (reference sequence). V dropped 3 bases and J dropped 3 bases, with 20 bases sitting between them. The CDR3 length is 16 residues. The CDR3 DNA is TGTGCCTGGAGCCCTGGGGTCCACGGGAAAGACTATGGCTACACCTTC. It yields the protein CAWSPGVHGKDYGYTF.

Concerning this clonotype itself: Mismatch with germline at one junction end may stem from a read error. The chain uses TRBV28 and TRBJ1-2; the D gene is possibly TRBD1 (6 bases). Germline-derived CDR1 and CDR2 are MDHEN and SYDVKM. The CDR3 loop spans 17 amino acids. The CDR3 DNA reads as TGTGCCAGCAGTTCCCGGGGGCCACTCAGCCCTGACTATGGCTACAACTTC. Translating it yields CASSSRGPLSPDYGYNF.

The chain is built from TRBV10-3 and TRBJ2-5, with 9 bases identical to TRBD2. The junction had 10 bases not matched to a gene; V was cut back by 4 bases and J by 7 bases. The CDR3 spans 15 residues. From germline, CDR1 is ENHRY and CDR2 SYGVKD. The CDR3 DNA sequence: TGTGCCATCAGTGTATCGTCTAGCGGGGAGAGGACCCAGTACTTC. Its protein is CAISVSSSGERTQYF.

This clonotype was seen many times. The V gene is TRBV6-5, the J gene TRBJ1-1, with 7 bases aligning to TRBD1. The CDR3 has 14 residues. Looked up from germline, CDR1 is MNHEY and CDR2 is SVGAGI. V lost 5 bases, J lost 5 bases, and 8 bases stayed unmatched. This chain's CDR3 is CASSRQGGTTEAFF. The CDR3 DNA reads as TGTGCCAGCAGTCGACAGGGCGGAACAACTGAAGCTTTCTTT.

This clonotype was detected ten times or more. The V and J genes are TRBV7-2 and TRBJ1-1; no clear D gene. Looked up from germline, CDR1 is SGHTA and CDR2 is FQGNSA. The CDR3 runs 13 residues. Trimming took off 2 bases at V and 3 bases at J, with 7 bases between the two ends. CDR3 nucleotide sequence: TGTGCCAGCAGCTTACGTAGGGACACTGAAGCTTTCTTT. Translated: CASSLRRDTEAFF. The whole variable domain, remainder taken from reference TRBV7-2 and TRBJ1-1, is GAGVSQSPSNKVTEKGKDVELRCDPISGHTALYWYRQSLGQGLEFLIYFQGNSAPDKSGLPSDRFSAERTGGSVSTLTIQRTQQEDSAVYLCASSLRRDTEAFFGQGTRLTVV.

This clonotype came up many times. The genes are TRBV27 and TRBJ2-2; D is undetermined. Germline V lookup: CDR1 MNHEY, CDR2 SMNVEV (reference sequence). The CDR3 consists of 15 residues. V lost 0 bases and J lost 4, with 9 bases in between. CDR3 DNA: TGTGCCAGCAGTTTATCAGTTGTGGCCACCGGGGAGCTGTTTTTT. Residues: CASSLSVVATGELFF.

There are many counts of this clonotype. The V gene is TRBV27, the J gene TRBJ2-7; possibly TRBD2 for D (6 bases). CDR3 length: 13 residues. V shed 3 bases and J shed 9 bases, with 15 bases lying between them. Germline loops: CDR1 MNHEY, CDR2 SMNVEV (reference sequence). CDR3 nucleotide sequence: TGTGCCAGCAGTTTCGGGGACTCTCTGGGGCAGTACTTC. This translates into CASSFGDSLGQYF.

This clonotype has a handful of counts. This rearrangement joins TRBV20-1 to TRBJ2-2, with 8 bases identical to TRBD2. Per the germline V gene, CDR1 is DFQATT and CDR2 is SNEGSKA (reference sequence). The CDR3 spans 16 residues. The J segment lost 4 bases and the V segment lost 0 bases, leaving 7 bases of the junction unmatched. The CDR3 loop reads CSARDQRAGGTGELFF. CDR3 coding DNA: TGCAGTGCTAGAGATCAACGGGCGGGGGGCACCGGGGAGCTGTTTTTT.

The chain couples TRBV6-1 to TRBJ2-5, with D possibly being TRBD2 (6 bases). V was cut by 7 bases and J by 4 bases, with 22 bases left in between. Per germline, CDR1 MNHNS and CDR2 SASEGT. The CDR3 loop spans 16 amino acids. CDR3 sequence: CASILNRAEEGETQYF. CDR3 sequence (DNA): TGTGCCAGCATTCTGAATAGGGCGGAGGAGGGAGAGACCCAGTACTTC.

This clonotype has at least ten counts. The chain uses TRBV19 and TRBJ2-2, with 8 bases matching TRBD1. The CDR3 sequence is 14 residues long. J lost 6 bases, V lost 4 bases, and 4 bases had no gene match. Germline V gene sequence: CDR1 LNHDA, CDR2 SQIVND (reference sequence). The CDR3 spells CASSSDRGPGELFF. The CDR3 DNA is TGTGCCAGTAGTAGCGACAGGGGCCCCGGGGAGCTGTTTTTT. The full variable domain, completed using reference TRBV19 and TRBJ2-2, is DGGITQSPKYLFRKEGQNVTLSCEQNLNHDAMYWYRQDPGQGLRLIYYSQIVNDFQKGDIAEGYSVSREKKESFPLTVTSAQKNPTAFYLCASSSDRGPGELFFGEGSRLTVL.

This clonotype was seen once. The chain recombines TRBV7-9 with TRBJ2-5; possibly TRBD2 for D (6 bases). Trimming took off 4 bases at V and 3 bases at J, with 15 bases between the two ends. Germline V gives CDR1 SEHNR, CDR2 FQNEAQ (reference sequence). The CDR3 consists of 15 residues. In nucleotides, the CDR3 is TGTGCCAGCAGCTCCCCAGCGGGCCCTAAAGAGACCCAGTACTTC. This translates into CASSSPAGPKETQYF.

This clonotype was picked up many times. The junction departs from germline at one end; a sequencing error may be responsible. J is TRBJ2-5 and V is TRBV11-2; TRBD1 might be the D (6 bases). Germline V lookup: CDR1 SGHAT, CDR2 FQNNGV. The CDR3 has 13 residues. The CDR3 is CASSLLGAETQYF. CDR3 nucleotide sequence: TGTGCCAGCAGCTTACTGGGGGCAGAGACCCAGTATTTC.

The chain joins TRBV2 to TRBJ2-7; 14 bases line up with TRBD2. The V segment lost 7 bases and the J segment 6 bases; nucleotides outside the gene matches: 5. CDR3 length: 14 amino acids. Germline V gene lookup returns CDR1 SNHLY and CDR2 FYNNEI. CDR3 bases: TGTGCCAGCATTAAAGGACTAGCGGGAGGCGAGCAGTACTTC. It is translated as CASIKGLAGGEQYF.

This clonotype was counted many times. The rearrangement uses TRBV6-1 and TRBJ2-7; the D gene is possibly TRBD2 (5 bases). The germline V gene has CDR1 MNHNS and CDR2 SASEGT. There are 13 residues in the CDR3. Deletions cut 8 bases from V and 5 bases from J, with 16 bases between. The DNA for the CDR3 is TGTGCCAGCCGGGATTTTGTTCTAGACGAGCAGTACTTC. Translating it yields CASRDFVLDEQYF.

The CDR3 region has the DNA TGTGCCAGCAGTTCGGACATCTCCAGGGGGTATAATCAGCCCCAGCATTTT. Its translation is CASSSDISRGYNQPQHF. V usage is TRBV12-3 or TRBV12-4 and J usage is TRBJ1-5, with TRBD1 matching 7 bases. J lost 4 bases, V lost 4 bases, and 13 bases had no gene match. The CDR3 spans 17 residues.

This clonotype was seen more than once but under ten times. The genes are TRBV12-3 or TRBV12-4 and TRBJ1-5; D gene ambiguous. The length of the CDR3 is 13 residues. Trimming took 5 bases from V and 4 from J, leaving 9 bases between them. The CDR3 sequence is CASSQTQNQPQHF. CDR3 sequence (DNA): TGTGCCAGCAGTCAGACCCAAAATCAGCCCCAGCATTTT.

This clonotype has a count of ten or more. The chain recombines TRBV19 with TRBJ2-7; 13 bases are shared with TRBD2. The CDR3 has 13 amino acids. Trimming removed 6 bases from V and 7 bases from J; junction bases left unmatched: 3. Germline V gene lookup returns CDR1 LNHDA and CDR2 SQIVND (reference sequence). The CDR3 bases are TGTGCCAGTAGCCGGACTAGCGGGAGAGAGCAGTACTTC. This codes for CASSRTSGREQYF. The complete variable domain, with remaining parts taken from reference TRBV19 and TRBJ2-7, reads DGGITQSPKYLFRKEGQNVTLSCEQNLNHDAMYWYRQDPGQGLRLIYYSQIVNDFQKGDIAEGYSVSREKKESFPLTVTSAQKNPTAFYLCASSRTSGREQYFGPGTRLTVT.

This clonotype has at least ten counts. The V gene is TRBV20-1, the J gene TRBJ1-1; D may be TRBD1 (6 bases). The V and J ends lost 2 bases and 7 bases respectively, with 17 bases between them. Germline CDR1 reads DFQATT; CDR2 reads SNEGSKA (reference sequence). This CDR3 has 14 residues. CDR3 in amino acids: CSARKSTGKFEAFF. The CDR3 nucleotides read TGCAGTGCTAGAAAGTCCACAGGGAAATTTGAAGCTTTCTTT.

This clonotype was recorded many times. The DNA of the CDR3 is TGTGCCACCAGCAGTCAAGATTTACAGGGAGTTTTGTGGGAGACCCAGTACTTC. It codes for CATSSQDLQGVLWETQYF. The chain joins TRBV15 to TRBJ2-5; D is possibly TRBD1 (6 bases). Germline V gene data show CDR1 as LNHNV and CDR2 as YYDKDF (reference sequence). V was trimmed by 3 bases and J by 5 bases, leaving 25 bases between them. This CDR3 contains 18 residues.

This clonotype was recorded many times. This chain uses TRBV28 with TRBJ1-2, with D possibly being TRBD1 (5 bases). With 10 bases removed from V and 6 bases from J, the gap between germline ends came to 12 bases. The CDR3 length is 11 residues. CDR1 and CDR2 (germline): MDHEN, SYDVKM. The CDR3 DNA is TGTGCCACTCCCTCAGGGAATGGCTACACCTTC. This translates into CATPSGNGYTF.

This clonotype showed up many times. CDR3 residues: CASSLSLSYYGYTF. CDR3 coding DNA: TGTGCCAGCAGCTTAAGTCTCAGCTACTATGGCTACACCTTC. The chain uses TRBV7-8 and TRBJ1-2; D is ambiguous. Germline CDR1 reads SGHVS; CDR2 reads FQNEAQ. CDR3 length equals 14 residues. Trimming cost V 2 bases and J 3 bases, with 10 bases left between them.

The rearrangement joins TRBV20-1 to TRBJ2-2; 8 bases align to TRBD2. Germline V gene lookup returns CDR1 DFQATT and CDR2 SNEGSKA (reference sequence). V gave up 4 bases and J gave up 3 bases; unmatched junction bases: 4. The CDR3 consists of 14 residues. For the CDR3, the DNA is TGCAGTGCTAAACCGGGGGGGCACACCGGGGAGCTGTTTTTT. The encoded protein is CSAKPGGHTGELFF.